What follows are 4 T cell receptor beta chains derived from one specimen sequenced in a study of T-cell memory formation after mild COVID-19. MiXCR, run by TCRdb on the 5' RACE reads, gives a single entry per CDR3 protein. The sample includes around 400,000 distinct CDR3 sequences, 20% to 30% seen only once; the top ten take around 9.5%. Input material: PBMCs or a T cell subset sorted from them (not recorded which). The receptors shown here come from an adult woman who had mild COVID-19 (a few samples of this study predate the infection). Cell type and time point are not known.

The chain recombines TRBV24-1 with TRBJ1-2; D gene uncertain. The CDR3 spans 14 residues. Germline V gene sequence: CDR1 KGHDR, CDR2 SFDVKD. V dropped 0 bases and J dropped 6 bases, with 10 bases sitting between them. CDR3 sequence reads: CATSDLYVGHGYTF. Written as DNA, the CDR3 is TGTGCCACCAGTGATTTGTACGTAGGCCATGGCTACACCTTC.

The CDR3 spells CSAIQGKEPQHF. The CDR3 coding sequence is TGCAGCGCTATACAGGGTAAGGAGCCCCAGCATTTT. The V gene is TRBV29-1, the J gene TRBJ1-5, with D perhaps TRBD1 (6 bases). CDR3 length equals 12 residues. Trimming shortened V by 7 bases and J by 8 bases, and 15 bases separated the two germline ends. From germline, CDR1 is SQVTM and CDR2 ANQGSEA.

The chain combines TRBV19 with TRBJ1-6; 8 bases map to TRBD1. The CDR3 loop spans 17 amino acids. Trimming cost V 7 bases and J 6 bases; bases outside gene matches: 14. Germline V lookup: CDR1 LNHDA, CDR2 SQIVND (reference sequence). DNA of the CDR3: TGTGCCAGTACCGACGTTGGACAGGGAGCAAGTAATTCACCCCTCCACTTT. Translating it yields CASTDVGQGASNSPLHF.

This chain links TRBV12-3 or TRBV12-4 with TRBJ1-5, with D possibly TRBD1 on 5 matching bases. Trimming removed 5 bases from V and 0 bases from J, with 11 bases in between. CDR3 size: 15 residues. For the CDR3, the DNA is TGTGCCAGCAGTCTGACAGAGTATAGCAATCAGCCCCAGCATTTT. Amino acid sequence: CASSLTEYSNQPQHF.